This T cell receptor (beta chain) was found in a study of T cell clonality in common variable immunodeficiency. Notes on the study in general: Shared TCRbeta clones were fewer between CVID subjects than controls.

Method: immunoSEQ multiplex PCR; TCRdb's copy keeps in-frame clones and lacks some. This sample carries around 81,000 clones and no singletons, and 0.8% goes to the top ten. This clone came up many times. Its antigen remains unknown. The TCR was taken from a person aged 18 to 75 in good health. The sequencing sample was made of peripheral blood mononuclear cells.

CDR3 DNA, as far as it was read: TGCGCCAGCAGCGCGACTAGCGGGAGATCCGGGGAG. Amino acids: CASSATSGRSGE. In full, the CDR3 reads CASSATSGRSGELFF. The rearrangement joins TRBV5-1 to TRBJ2-2; TRBD2 matches at 12 bases. The read ends 3 residues before the CDR3 terminus; that terminus is restored from the germline J gene. CDR1 is SGHRS, CDR2 YFSETQ, per germline. The CDR3 length is 15 residues. The ends lost 4 bases at V and 6 bases at J; junction bases unmatched: 4.